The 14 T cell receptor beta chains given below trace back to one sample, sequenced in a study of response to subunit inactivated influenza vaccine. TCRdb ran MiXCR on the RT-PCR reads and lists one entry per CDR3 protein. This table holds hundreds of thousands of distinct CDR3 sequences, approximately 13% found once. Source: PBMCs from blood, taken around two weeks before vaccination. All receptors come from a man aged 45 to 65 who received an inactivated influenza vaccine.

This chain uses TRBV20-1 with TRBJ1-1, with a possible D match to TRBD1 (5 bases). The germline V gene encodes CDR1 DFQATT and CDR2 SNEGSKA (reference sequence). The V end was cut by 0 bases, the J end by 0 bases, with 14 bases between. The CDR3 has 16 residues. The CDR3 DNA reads TGCAGTGCTAGAGATTCGTTTGGGGCAATGAACACTGAAGCTTTCTTT. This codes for CSARDSFGAMNTEAFF.

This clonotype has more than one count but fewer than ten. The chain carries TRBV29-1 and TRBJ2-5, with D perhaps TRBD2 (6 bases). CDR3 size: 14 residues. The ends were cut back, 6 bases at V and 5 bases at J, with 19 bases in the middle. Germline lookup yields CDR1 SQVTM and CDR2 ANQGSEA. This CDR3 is CSVGSGVERETQYF. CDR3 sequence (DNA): TGCAGCGTGGGGTCGGGGGTCGAGAGGGAGACCCAGTACTTC.

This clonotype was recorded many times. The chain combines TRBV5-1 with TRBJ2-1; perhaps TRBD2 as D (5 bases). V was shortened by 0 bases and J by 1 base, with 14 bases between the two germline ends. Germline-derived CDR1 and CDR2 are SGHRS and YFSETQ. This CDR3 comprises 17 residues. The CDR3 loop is CASSLVTARGSYNEQFF. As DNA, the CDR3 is TGCGCCAGCAGCTTGGTCACCGCCCGCGGGTCCTACAATGAGCAGTTCTTC.

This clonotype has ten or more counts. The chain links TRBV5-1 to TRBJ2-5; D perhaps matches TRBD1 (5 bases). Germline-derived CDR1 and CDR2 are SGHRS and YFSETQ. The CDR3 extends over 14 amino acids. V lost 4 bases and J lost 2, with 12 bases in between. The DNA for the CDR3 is TGCGCCAGCAGCCTTAGACAGCCGCAAGAGACCCAGTACTTC. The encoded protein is CASSLRQPQETQYF.

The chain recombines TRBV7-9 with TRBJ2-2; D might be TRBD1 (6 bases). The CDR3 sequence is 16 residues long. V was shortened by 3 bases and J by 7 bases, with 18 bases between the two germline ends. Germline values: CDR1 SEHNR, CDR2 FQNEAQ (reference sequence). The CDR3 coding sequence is TGTGCCAGCAGCTTTAGGGGACATCCGCCGGTCGGGGAGCTGTTTTTT. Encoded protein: CASSFRGHPPVGELFF. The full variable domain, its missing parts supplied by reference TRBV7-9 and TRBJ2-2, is DTGVSQNPRHKITKRGQNVTFRCDPISEHNRLYWYRQTLGQGPEFLTYFQNEAQLEKSRLLSDRFSAERPKGSFSTLEIQRTEQGDSAMYLCASSFRGHPPVGELFFGEGSRLTVL.

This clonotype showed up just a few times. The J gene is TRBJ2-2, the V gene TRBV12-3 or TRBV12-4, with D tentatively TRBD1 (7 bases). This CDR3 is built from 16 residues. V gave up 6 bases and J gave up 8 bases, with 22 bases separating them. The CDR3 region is CASSQGGGFTLGELFF. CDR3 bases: TGTGCCAGCAGCCAGGGGGGTGGTTTCACTCTGGGGGAGCTGTTTTTT.

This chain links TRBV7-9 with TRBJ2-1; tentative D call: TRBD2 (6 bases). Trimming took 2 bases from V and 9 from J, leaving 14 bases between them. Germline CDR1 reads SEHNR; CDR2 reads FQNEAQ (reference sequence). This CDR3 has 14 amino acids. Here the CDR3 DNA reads TGTGCCAGCAGCTTAAAGCCTGGGGGAGGTGAGCAGTTCTTC. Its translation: CASSLKPGGGEQFF.

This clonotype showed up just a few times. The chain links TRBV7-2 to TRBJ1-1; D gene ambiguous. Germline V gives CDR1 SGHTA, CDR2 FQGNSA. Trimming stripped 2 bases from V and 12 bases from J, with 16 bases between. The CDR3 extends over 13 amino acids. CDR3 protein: CASSLILSGRPFF. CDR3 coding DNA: TGTGCCAGCAGCTTAATTTTATCCGGGAGACCTTTCTTT.

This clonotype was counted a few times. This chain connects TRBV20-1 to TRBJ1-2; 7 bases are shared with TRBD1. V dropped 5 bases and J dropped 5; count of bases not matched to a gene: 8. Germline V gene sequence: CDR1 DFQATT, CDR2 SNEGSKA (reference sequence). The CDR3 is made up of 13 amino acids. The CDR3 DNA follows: TGCAGTGCTTCACAGGGGATTGGGTATGGCTACACCTTC. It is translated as CSASQGIGYGYTF.

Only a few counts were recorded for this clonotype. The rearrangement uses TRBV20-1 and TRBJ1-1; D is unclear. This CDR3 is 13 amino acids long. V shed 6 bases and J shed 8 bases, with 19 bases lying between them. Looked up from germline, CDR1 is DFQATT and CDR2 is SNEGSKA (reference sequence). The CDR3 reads CSATTTVKKEAFF. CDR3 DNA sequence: TGCAGTGCAACCACGACGGTTAAGAAGGAAGCTTTCTTT.

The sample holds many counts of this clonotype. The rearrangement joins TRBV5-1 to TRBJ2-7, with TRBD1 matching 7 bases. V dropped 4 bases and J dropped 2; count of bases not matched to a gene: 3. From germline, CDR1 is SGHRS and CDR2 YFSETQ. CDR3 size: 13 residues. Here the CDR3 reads CASSVGQAYEQYF. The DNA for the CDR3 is TGCGCCAGCAGCGTAGGACAGGCCTACGAGCAGTACTTC. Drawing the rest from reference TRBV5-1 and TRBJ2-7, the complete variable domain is KAGVTQTPRYLIKTRGQQVTLSCSPISGHRSVSWYQQTPGQGLQFLFEYFSETQRNKGNFPGRFSGRQFSNSRSEMNVSTLELGDSALYLCASSVGQAYEQYFGPGTRLTVT.

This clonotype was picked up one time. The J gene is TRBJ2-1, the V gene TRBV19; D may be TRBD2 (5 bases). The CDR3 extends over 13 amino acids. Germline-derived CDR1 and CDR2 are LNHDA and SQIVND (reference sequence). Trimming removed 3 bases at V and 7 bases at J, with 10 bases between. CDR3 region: CASSIPGVNEQFF. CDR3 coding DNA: TGTGCCAGTAGTATCCCCGGGGTTAATGAGCAGTTCTTC.

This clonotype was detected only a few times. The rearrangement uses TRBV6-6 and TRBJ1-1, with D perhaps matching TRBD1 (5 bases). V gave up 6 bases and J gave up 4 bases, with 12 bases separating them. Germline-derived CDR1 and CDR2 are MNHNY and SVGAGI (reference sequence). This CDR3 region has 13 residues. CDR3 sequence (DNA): TGTGCCAGCAGCGCCGGGACCCGCACTGAAGCTTTCTTT. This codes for CASSAGTRTEAFF.

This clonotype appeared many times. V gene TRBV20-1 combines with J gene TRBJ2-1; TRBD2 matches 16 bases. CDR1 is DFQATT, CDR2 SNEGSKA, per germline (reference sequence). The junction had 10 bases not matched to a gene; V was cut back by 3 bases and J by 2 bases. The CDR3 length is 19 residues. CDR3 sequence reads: CSASSLGLAGGITYNEQFF. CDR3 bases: TGCAGTGCTAGTAGTTTGGGACTAGCGGGAGGGATTACCTACAATGAGCAGTTCTTC.